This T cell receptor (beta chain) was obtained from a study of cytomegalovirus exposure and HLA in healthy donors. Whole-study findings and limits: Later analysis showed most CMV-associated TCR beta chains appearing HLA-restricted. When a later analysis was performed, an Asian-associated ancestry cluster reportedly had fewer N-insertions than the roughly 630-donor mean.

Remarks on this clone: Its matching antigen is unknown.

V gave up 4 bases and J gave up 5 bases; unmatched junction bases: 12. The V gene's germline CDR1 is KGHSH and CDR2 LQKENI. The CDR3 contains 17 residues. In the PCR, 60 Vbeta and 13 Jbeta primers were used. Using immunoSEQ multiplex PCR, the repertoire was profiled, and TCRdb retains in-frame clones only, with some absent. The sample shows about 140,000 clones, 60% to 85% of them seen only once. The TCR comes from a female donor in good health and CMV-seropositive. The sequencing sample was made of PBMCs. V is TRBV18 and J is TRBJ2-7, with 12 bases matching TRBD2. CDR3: CASSLSLTSGRPHEQYF. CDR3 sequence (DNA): TGTGCCAGCTCACTATCTTTAACTAGCGGGAGGCCTCACGAGCAGTACTTC.